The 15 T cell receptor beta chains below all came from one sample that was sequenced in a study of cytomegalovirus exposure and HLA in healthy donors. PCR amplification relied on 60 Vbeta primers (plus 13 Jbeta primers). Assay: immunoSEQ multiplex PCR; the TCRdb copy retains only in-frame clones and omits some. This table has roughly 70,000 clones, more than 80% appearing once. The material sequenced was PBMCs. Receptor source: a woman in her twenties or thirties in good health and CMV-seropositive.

CDR3 amino acids: CASSSPGTGVYNEQFF. The DNA of the CDR3 is TGTGCCAGCAGTTCCCCAGGGACAGGGGTATACAATGAGCAGTTCTTC. This chain joins TRBV27 and TRBJ2-1, with 10 nucleotides matching TRBD1. The germline V gene encodes CDR1 MNHEY and CDR2 SMNVEV (reference sequence). CDR3 length: 16 amino acids. With V trimmed by 4 bases and J by 4 bases, 7 bases remained unmatched.

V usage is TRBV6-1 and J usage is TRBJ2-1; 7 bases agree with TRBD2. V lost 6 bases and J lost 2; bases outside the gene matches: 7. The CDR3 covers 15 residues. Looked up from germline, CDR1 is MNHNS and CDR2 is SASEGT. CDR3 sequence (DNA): TGTGCCAGCAGCTCCTCGGGAGGCACCTACAATGAGCAGTTCTTC. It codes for CASSSSGGTYNEQFF.

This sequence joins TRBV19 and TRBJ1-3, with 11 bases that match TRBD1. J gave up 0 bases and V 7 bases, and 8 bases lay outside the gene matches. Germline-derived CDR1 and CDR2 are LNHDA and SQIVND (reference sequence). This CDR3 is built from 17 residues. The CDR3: CASKTDRGLISGNTIYF. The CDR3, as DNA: TGTGCCAGTAAGACGGACAGGGGGCTGATCTCTGGAAACACCATATATTTT. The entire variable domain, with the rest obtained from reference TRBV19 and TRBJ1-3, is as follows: DGGITQSPKYLFRKEGQNVTLSCEQNLNHDAMYWYRQDPGQGLRLIYYSQIVNDFQKGDIAEGYSVSREKKESFPLTVTSAQKNPTAFYLCASKTDRGLISGNTIYFGEGSWLTVV.

The CDR3 reads CASSYSAGQETQYF. CDR3 sequence (DNA): TGTGCCAGCAGTTACTCCGCGGGGCAAGAGACCCAGTACTTC. This sequence joins TRBV6-5 and TRBJ2-5; D possibly corresponds to TRBD2 (6 bases). The CDR3 loop spans 14 amino acids. Germline values: CDR1 MNHEY, CDR2 SVGAGI. Trimming pared 0 bases from V and 2 bases from J, leaving 7 bases between.

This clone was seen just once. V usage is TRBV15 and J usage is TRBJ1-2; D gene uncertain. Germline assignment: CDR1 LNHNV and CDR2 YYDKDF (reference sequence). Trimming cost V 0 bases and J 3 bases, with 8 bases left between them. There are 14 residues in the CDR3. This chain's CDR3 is CATSRDSTDYGYTF. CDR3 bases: TGTGCCACCAGCAGAGATTCAACGGACTATGGCTACACCTTC.

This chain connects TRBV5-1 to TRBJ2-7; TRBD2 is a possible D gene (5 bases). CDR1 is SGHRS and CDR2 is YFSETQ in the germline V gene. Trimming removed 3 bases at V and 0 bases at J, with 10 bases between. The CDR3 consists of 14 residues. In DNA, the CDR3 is TGCGCCAGCAGCTCTGAGGGATTCTCCTACGAGCAGTACTTC. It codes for CASSSEGFSYEQYF. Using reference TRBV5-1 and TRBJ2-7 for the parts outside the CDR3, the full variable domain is KAGVTQTPRYLIKTRGQQVTLSCSPISGHRSVSWYQQTPGQGLQFLFEYFSETQRNKGNFPGRFSGRQFSNSRSEMNVSTLELGDSALYLCASSSEGFSYEQYFGPGTRLTVT.

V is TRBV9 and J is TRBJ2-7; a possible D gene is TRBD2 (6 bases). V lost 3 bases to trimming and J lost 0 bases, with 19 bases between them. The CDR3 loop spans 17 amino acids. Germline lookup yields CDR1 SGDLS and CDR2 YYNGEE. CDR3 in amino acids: CASSASLVAEGSYEQYF. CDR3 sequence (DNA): TGTGCCAGCAGCGCTTCTCTAGTTGCGGAGGGCTCCTACGAGCAGTACTTC.

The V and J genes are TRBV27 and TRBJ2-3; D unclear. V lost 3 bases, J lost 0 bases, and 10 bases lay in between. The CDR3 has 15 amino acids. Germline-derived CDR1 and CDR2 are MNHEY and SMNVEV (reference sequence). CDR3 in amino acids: CASSFRGTSTDTQYF. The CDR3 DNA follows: TGTGCCAGCAGTTTCCGCGGAACTAGCACAGATACGCAGTATTTT.

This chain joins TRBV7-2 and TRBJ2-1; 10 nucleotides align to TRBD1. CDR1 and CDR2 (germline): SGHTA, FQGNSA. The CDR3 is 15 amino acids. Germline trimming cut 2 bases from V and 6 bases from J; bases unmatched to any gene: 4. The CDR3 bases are TGTGCCAGCAGCTTAATTCGGACAGGGGGCAATGAGCAGTTCTTC. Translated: CASSLIRTGGNEQFF.

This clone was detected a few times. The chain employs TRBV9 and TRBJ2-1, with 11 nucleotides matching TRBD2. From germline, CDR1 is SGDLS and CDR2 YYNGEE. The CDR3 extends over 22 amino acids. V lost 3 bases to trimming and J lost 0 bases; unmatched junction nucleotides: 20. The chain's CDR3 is CASSAGTKRASGRIGSYNEQFF. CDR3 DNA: TGTGCCAGCAGCGCGGGAACCAAACGGGCTAGCGGGAGGATTGGCTCCTACAATGAGCAGTTCTTC.

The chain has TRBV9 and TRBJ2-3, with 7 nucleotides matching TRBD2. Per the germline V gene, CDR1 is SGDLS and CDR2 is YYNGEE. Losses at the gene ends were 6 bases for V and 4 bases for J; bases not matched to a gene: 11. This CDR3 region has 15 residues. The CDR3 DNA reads TGTGCCAGCACGACGGGCGGGAGTGGGGCAGATACGCAGTATTTT. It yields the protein CASTTGGSGADTQYF.

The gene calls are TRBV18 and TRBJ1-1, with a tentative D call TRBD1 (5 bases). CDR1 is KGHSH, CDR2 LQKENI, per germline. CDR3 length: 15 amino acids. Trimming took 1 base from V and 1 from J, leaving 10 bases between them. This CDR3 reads CASSPLGGRNTEAFF. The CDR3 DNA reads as TGTGCCAGCTCACCACTGGGGGGAAGGAACACTGAAGCTTTCTTT. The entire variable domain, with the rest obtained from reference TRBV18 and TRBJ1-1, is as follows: NAGVMQNPRHLVRRRGQEARLRCSPMKGHSHVYWYRQLPEEGLKFMVYLQKENIIDESGMPKERFSAEFPKEGPSILRIQQVVRGDSAAYFCASSPLGGRNTEAFFGQGTRLTVV.

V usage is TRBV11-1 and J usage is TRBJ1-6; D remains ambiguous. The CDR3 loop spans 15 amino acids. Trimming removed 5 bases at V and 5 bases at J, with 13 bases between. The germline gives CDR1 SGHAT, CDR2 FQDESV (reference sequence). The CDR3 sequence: CASSLTTGNNSPLHF. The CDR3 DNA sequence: TGTGCCAGCAGCCTCACGACGGGAAATAATTCACCCCTCCACTTT.

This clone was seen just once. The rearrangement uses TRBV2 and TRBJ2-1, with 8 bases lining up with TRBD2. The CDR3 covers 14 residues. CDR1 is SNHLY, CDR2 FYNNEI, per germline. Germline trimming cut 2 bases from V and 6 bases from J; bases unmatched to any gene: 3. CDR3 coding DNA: TGTGCCAGCAGTGAACGGACTAGCATCAATGAGCAGTTCTTC. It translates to CASSERTSINEQFF. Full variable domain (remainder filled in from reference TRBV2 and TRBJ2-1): EPEVTQTPSHQVTQMGQEVILRCVPISNHLYFYWYRQILGQKVEFLVSFYNNEISEKSEIFDDQFSVERPDGSNFTLKIRSTKLEDSAMYFCASSERTSINEQFFGPGTRLTVL.

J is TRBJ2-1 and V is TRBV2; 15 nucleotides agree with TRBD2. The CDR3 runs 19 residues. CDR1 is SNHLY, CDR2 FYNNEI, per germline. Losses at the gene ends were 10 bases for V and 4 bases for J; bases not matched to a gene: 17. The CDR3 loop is CAIRPGLAGGRPSYNEQFF. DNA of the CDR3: TGTGCCATCCGGCCGGGACTAGCGGGAGGAAGGCCGTCTTACAATGAGCAGTTCTTC.